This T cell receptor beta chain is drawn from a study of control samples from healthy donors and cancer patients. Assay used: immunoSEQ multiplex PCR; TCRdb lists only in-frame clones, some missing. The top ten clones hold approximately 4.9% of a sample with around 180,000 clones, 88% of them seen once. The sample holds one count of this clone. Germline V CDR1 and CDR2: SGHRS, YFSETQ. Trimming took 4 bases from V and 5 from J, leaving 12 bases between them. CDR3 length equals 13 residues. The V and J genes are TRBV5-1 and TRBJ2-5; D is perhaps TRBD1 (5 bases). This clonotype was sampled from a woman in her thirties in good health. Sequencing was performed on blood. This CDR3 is CASSRGVGETQYF. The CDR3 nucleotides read TGCGCCAGCAGCAGGGGCGTTGGGGAGACCCAGTACTTC.